Following are 25 T cell receptor beta chains from one sample sequenced in a study of vaccination and CD4 T cells after COVID-19. These receptors have no identified antigens. Treatment of the sample: approximately 9-day PBMC culture with coronavirus spike peptide pools or control peptides (ViraFEST assay). The Oncomine TCR Beta short-read assay was applied to DNA of cultured CD4+ T cells. TCRdb redid the calling of the PCR reads with MiXCR, one entry per CDR3 protein. The sample comprises a few thousand distinct CDR3 sequences, roughly 19% of which are singletons, and approximately 16% rests with the top ten. Source material: CD4+ T cells from blood, cultured in vitro. These TCRs come from a human donor who had recovered from COVID-19.

The chain is built from TRBV30 and TRBJ2-3; 10 nucleotides align to TRBD2. With 3 bases clipped from V and 0 bases from J, the junction kept 3 bases outside the gene matches. CDR3 length equals 15 residues. CDR1 and CDR2 from the germline V gene are GTSNPN and SVGIG (reference sequence). The CDR3: CAWRAGLASTDTQYF. For the CDR3, the DNA is TGTGCCTGGAGGGCGGGACTAGCGAGCACAGATACGCAGTATTTT.

The chain couples TRBV5-1 to TRBJ2-5; the match to TRBD2 covers 8 bases. This CDR3 has 14 amino acids. Germline trimming cut 0 bases from V and 6 bases from J; bases unmatched to any gene: 4. In germline, CDR1 is SGHRS, CDR2 YFSETQ. CDR3 in amino acids: CASSLDSGVKTQYF. The DNA for the CDR3 is TGCGCCAGCAGCTTGGATAGCGGGGTAAAGACCCAGTACTTC.

This clonotype was observed a few times. The rearrangement links TRBV27 to TRBJ1-2; D uncertain. Between the trimmed V and J ends, which lost 5 bases and 7 bases, there was a span of 14 bases. This CDR3 has 13 residues. CDR1 is MNHEY and CDR2 is SMNVEV in the germline V gene (reference sequence). DNA of the CDR3: TGTGCCAGCAGTAACCCGCGGTTATCTGGCTACACCTTC. Translation gives CASSNPRLSGYTF.

V gene TRBV10-3 combines with J gene TRBJ2-5; possible D gene TRBD1, 6 bases. Trimming removed 3 bases from V and 3 bases from J, with 11 bases in between. Germline loops: CDR1 ENHRY, CDR2 SYGVKD. The CDR3 sequence is 14 residues long. The DNA of the CDR3 is TGTGCCATCAGTGACACGGACAGAGAAGAGACCCAGTACTTC. This codes for CAISDTDREETQYF.

By its share, this clonotype is large. The CDR3 loop reads CSALVSPNYEKLFF. The CDR3 nucleotides read TGCAGTGCTCTAGTCTCTCCTAACTATGAAAAACTGTTTTTT. V and J are TRBV20-1 and TRBJ1-4, with D uncertain. CDR3 length: 14 residues. Germline CDR1 and CDR2: DFQATT and SNEGSKA (reference sequence). Trimming left V 5 bases short and J 6 bases short, with 16 bases between.

In this sample, this clonotype turned up a few times. This rearrangement joins TRBV7-3 to TRBJ2-2; D possibly matches TRBD1 or TRBD2 (5 bases each). The V end was cut by 5 bases, the J end by 1 base, with 8 bases between. CDR3 length: 14 residues. Germline V gives CDR1 SGHTA, CDR2 FQGTGA. Here the CDR3 DNA reads TGTGCCAGCAGCAGGGACGTGAACACCGGGGAGCTGTTTTTT. Translated, it gives CASSRDVNTGELFF. Variable domain in full (rest from reference TRBV7-3 and TRBJ2-2): GAGVSQTPSNKVTEKGKYVELRCDPISGHTALYWYRQSLGQGPEFLIYFQGTGAADDSGLPNDRFFAVRPEGSVSTLKIQRTERGDSAVYLCASSRDVNTGELFFGEGSRLTVL.

The chain links TRBV20-1 to TRBJ2-7; 12 positions agree with TRBD1. J lost 7 bases, V lost 1 base, and 5 bases had no gene match. The CDR3 loop spans 14 amino acids. Germline V gene lookup returns CDR1 DFQATT and CDR2 SNEGSKA (reference sequence). CDR3: CSARVGTGGREQYF. DNA for the CDR3: TGCAGTGCTAGAGTTGGGACAGGGGGCAGGGAGCAGTACTTC.

This clonotype was found a few times. The genes are TRBV2 and TRBJ2-1, with D hard to call. V was cut by 6 bases and J by 4 bases, with 10 bases left in between. Germline CDR1 SNHLY, CDR2 FYNNEI. The CDR3 runs to 13 residues. For the CDR3, the DNA is TGTGCCAGCAGATCCCGGATTTACAATGAGCAGTTCTTC. Translated: CASRSRIYNEQFF.

This clonotype is judged medium-sized. The chain combines TRBV11-2 with TRBJ2-2; the D gene is possibly TRBD2 (7 bases). V was pared by 5 bases and J by 5 bases, with 21 bases between. Per germline, CDR1 SGHAT and CDR2 FQNNGV. The CDR3 is 17 amino acids. In DNA form, the CDR3 reads TGTGCCAGCAGCCCCCATTACAAGGGGGGGCGAACCGGGGAGCTGTTTTTT. Protein: CASSPHYKGGRTGELFF.

The chain carries TRBV6-2 or TRBV6-3 and TRBJ1-4; D is perhaps TRBD1 (5 bases). The CDR3 consists of 15 residues. Germline assignment: CDR1 MNHEY and CDR2 SVGEGT. Trimming pared 8 bases from V and 5 bases from J, leaving 18 bases between. The CDR3 region is CASSDSIPANEKLFF. The CDR3 coding sequence is TGTGCCAGCTCCGACAGCATTCCCGCCAATGAAAAACTGTTTTTT.

Only a few counts were recorded for this clonotype. The chain recombines TRBV7-8 with TRBJ2-5, with TRBD2 matching over 7 bases. The CDR3 has 15 residues. V shed 2 bases, J shed 6 bases, and the junction held 9 bases outside the gene matches. In germline, CDR1 is SGHVS, CDR2 FQNEAQ. The CDR3 DNA follows: TGTGCCAGCAGCTTAATGCGCCGGGGGGAAAAGACCCAGTACTTC. It encodes CASSLMRRGEKTQYF.

The V and J genes are TRBV19 and TRBJ2-2, with TRBD2 matching over 11 bases. The CDR3 has 17 residues. CDR1 is LNHDA and CDR2 is SQIVND in the germline V gene (reference sequence). V shed 6 bases and J 3 bases; nucleotides not matched to a gene: 9. CDR3 nucleotides: TGTGCCAGTAGAAGGGTTAGCGGGGGGGGCGACACCGGGGAGCTGTTTTTT. The encoded protein is CASRRVSGGGDTGELFF.

V usage is TRBV2 and J usage is TRBJ2-7, with 10 bases that match TRBD1. The length of the CDR3 is 15 residues. Germline assignment: CDR1 SNHLY and CDR2 FYNNEI. V trimming: 6 bases; J trimming: 4 bases; junction bases outside the gene matches: 9. CDR3 in DNA: TGTGCCAGCAGGGCTTATTTGGGACAGGGGTACGAGCAGTACTTC. It codes for CASRAYLGQGYEQYF.

This clonotype was seen once. A read error is possible here, since a much larger clone lies one base away. The rearrangement uses TRBV12-3 or TRBV12-4 and TRBJ2-5; D ambiguous. V lost 6 bases, J lost 5 bases, and 10 bases lay in between. The CDR3 consists of 12 residues. CDR3 DNA: TGTGCCAGCAGGACCACCGTGGAGACCCAGTACTTC. Translation gives CASRTTVETQYF.

This clonotype was observed a few times. The chain combines TRBV5-6 with TRBJ2-3; perhaps TRBD1 as D (6 bases). The CDR3 spans 16 residues. Germline V gives CDR1 SGHDT, CDR2 YYEEEE. The V gene lost 3 bases and the J gene lost 2 bases, with 16 bases spanning the gap. CDR3 nucleotides: TGTGCCAGCAGCTCCGGGACACGGCGCCCCACAGATACGCAGTATTTT. It translates to CASSSGTRRPTDTQYF.

This clonotype was detected a few times. The V call is TRBV19, the J call TRBJ1-1; 7 bases align to TRBD1. From germline, CDR1 is LNHDA and CDR2 SQIVND (reference sequence). This CDR3 has 16 residues. Germline trimming cut 6 bases from V and 1 base from J; bases unmatched to any gene: 11. The CDR3 DNA sequence: TGTGCCAGTAGCAATTCTCCGGGACAGCAGAACACTGAAGCTTTCTTT. Protein: CASSNSPGQQNTEAFF.

This clonotype is deemed medium-sized. The V and J genes are TRBV7-8 and TRBJ2-3; unclear D gene. Trimming removed 5 bases at V and 2 bases at J, with 2 bases between. CDR1 is SGHVS, CDR2 FQNEAQ, per germline. CDR3 length equals 11 residues. In nucleotides, the CDR3 is TGTGCCAGCAGCCTCACAGATACGCAGTATTTT. This gives the protein CASSLTDTQYF.

The chain combines TRBV18 with TRBJ1-2; D is undetermined. V was clipped by 2 bases and J by 6 bases, with 7 bases between them. Germline values: CDR1 KGHSH, CDR2 LQKENI. This CDR3 is 12 amino acids long. The CDR3 DNA reads TGTGCCAGCTCACCAAGTGGAGATGGCTACACCTTC. The encoded protein is CASSPSGDGYTF. Based on the CDR3 plus reference TRBV18 and TRBJ1-2, the full variable domain is NAGVMQNPRHLVRRRGQEARLRCSPMKGHSHVYWYRQLPEEGLKFMVYLQKENIIDESGMPKERFSAEFPKEGPSILRIQQVVRGDSAAYFCASSPSGDGYTFGSGTRLTVV.

The CDR3 nucleotides are TGTGCCAGCAGTGACGGCACAGATACGCAGTATTTT. Encoded protein: CASSDGTDTQYF. This chain connects TRBV6-1 to TRBJ2-3; D gene unclear. Germline V gene lookup returns CDR1 MNHNS and CDR2 SASEGT. Trimming took off 3 bases at V and 1 base at J, with 2 bases between the two ends. The CDR3 runs 12 residues.

The chain joins TRBV2 to TRBJ1-1, with D possibly TRBD1 on 5 matching bases. The CDR3 has 13 amino acids. In germline, CDR1 is SNHLY, CDR2 FYNNEI. V lost 4 bases and J lost 2, with 8 bases in between. CDR3 residues: CASSGGVNTEAFF. For the CDR3, the DNA is TGTGCCAGCAGTGGGGGGGTTAACACTGAAGCTTTCTTT.

This chain connects TRBV5-6 to TRBJ2-7; no firm D call. From germline, CDR1 is SGHDT and CDR2 YYEEEE. V lost 0 bases and J 3 bases, leaving 10 bases between the germline ends. This CDR3 contains 14 residues. The CDR3 DNA follows: TGTGCCAGCAGCTTGGGTGGGTATAGCTACGAGCAGTACTTC. It yields the protein CASSLGGYSYEQYF. Drawing the rest from reference TRBV5-6 and TRBJ2-7, the complete variable domain is DAGVTQSPTHLIKTRGQQVTLRCSPKSGHDTVSWYQQALGQGPQFIFQYYEEEERQRGNFPDRFSGHQFPNYSSELNVNALLLGDSALYLCASSLGGYSYEQYFGPGTRLTVT.

The V call is TRBV19, the J call TRBJ2-4; tentatively, D is TRBD1 (6 bases). CDR1 and CDR2 from the germline V gene are LNHDA and SQIVND (reference sequence). V dropped 4 bases and J dropped 0 bases, with 13 bases sitting between them. The CDR3 covers 16 residues. For the CDR3, the DNA is TGTGCCAGTAGTACTACCGGGACACTAGCCAAAAACATTCAGTACTTC. Protein: CASSTTGTLAKNIQYF.

By share, this clonotype counts as medium-sized (0.01 to 0.1%). The rearrangement uses TRBV25-1 and TRBJ2-2; 7 bases line up with TRBD1. The J segment lost 2 bases and the V segment lost 3 bases, leaving 3 bases of the junction unmatched. There are 15 residues in the CDR3. CDR1 is MGHDK and CDR2 is SYGVNS in the germline V gene. The CDR3 spells CASSEGTDNTGELFF. In nucleotides, the CDR3 is TGTGCCAGCAGTGAGGGGACAGATAACACCGGGGAGCTGTTTTTT.

Judged by abundance, this clonotype is large. This chain uses TRBV2 with TRBJ1-2; TRBD1 matches 7 bases. Germline trimming cut 4 bases from V and 4 bases from J; bases unmatched to any gene: 3. The CDR3 covers 13 residues. Germline CDR1 is SNHLY and CDR2 is FYNNEI. The CDR3 here is CASSGTGFYGYTF. The CDR3 region has the DNA TGTGCCAGCAGTGGGACAGGATTCTATGGCTACACCTTC.

The chain recombines TRBV21-1 with TRBJ2-1. TRBV21-1 is a recognized pseudogene. The CDR3 loop spans 18 amino acids. The CDR3 nucleotides are TGTGCCAGCAGCAAAGGCAGGTTCATTACCTTCCTCTACAATGAGCAGTTCTTC. Translation gives CASSKGRFITFLYNEQFF.